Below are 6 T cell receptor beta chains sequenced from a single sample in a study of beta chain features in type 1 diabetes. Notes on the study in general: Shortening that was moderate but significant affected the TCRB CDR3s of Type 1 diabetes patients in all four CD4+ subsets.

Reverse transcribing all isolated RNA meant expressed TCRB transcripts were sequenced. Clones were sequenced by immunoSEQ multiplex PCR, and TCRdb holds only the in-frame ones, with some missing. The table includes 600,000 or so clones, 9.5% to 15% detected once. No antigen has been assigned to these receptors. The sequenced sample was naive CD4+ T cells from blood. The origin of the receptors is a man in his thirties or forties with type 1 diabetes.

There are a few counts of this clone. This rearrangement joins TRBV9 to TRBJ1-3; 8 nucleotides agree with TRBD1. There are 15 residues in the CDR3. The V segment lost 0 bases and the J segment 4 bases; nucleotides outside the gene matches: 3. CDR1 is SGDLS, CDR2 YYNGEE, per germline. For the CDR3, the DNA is TGTGCCAGCAGCGTAGGGGGACAGGCAGGAAACACCATATATTTT. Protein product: CASSVGGQAGNTIYF.

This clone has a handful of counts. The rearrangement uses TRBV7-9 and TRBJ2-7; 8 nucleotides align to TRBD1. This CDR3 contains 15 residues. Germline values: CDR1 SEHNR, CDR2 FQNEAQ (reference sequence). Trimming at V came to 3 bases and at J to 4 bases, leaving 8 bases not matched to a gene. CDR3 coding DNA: TGTGCCAGCAGCTTCGGACAGGGCCCAATATACGAGCAGTACTTC. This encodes CASSFGQGPIYEQYF.

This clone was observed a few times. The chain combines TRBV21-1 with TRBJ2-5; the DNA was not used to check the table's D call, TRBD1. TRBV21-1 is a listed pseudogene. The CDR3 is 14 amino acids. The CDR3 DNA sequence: TGTGCCAGCAGCAAAGCGTCCGACAAAGAGACCCAGTACTTC. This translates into CASSKASDKETQYF.

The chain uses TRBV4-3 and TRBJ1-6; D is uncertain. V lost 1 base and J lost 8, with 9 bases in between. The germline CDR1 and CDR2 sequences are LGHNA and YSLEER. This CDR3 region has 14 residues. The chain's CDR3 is CASSQAGTYSPLHF. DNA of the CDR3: TGCGCCAGCAGCCAAGCTGGCACTTATTCACCCCTCCACTTT.

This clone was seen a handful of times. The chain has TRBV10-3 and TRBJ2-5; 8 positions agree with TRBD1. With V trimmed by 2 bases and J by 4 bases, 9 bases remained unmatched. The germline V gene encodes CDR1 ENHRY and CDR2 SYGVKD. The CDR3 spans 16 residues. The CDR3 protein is CAISEGFGQGAETQYF. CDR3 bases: TGTGCCATCAGTGAGGGTTTCGGGCAGGGGGCAGAGACCCAGTACTTC.

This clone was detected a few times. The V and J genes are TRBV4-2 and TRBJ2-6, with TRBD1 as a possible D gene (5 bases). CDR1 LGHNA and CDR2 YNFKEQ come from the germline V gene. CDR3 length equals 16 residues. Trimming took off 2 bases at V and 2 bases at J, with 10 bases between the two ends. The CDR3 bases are TGTGCCAGCAGCCAACCTCCAGGGACTGGGGCCAACGTCCTGACTTTC. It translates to CASSQPPGTGANVLTF.